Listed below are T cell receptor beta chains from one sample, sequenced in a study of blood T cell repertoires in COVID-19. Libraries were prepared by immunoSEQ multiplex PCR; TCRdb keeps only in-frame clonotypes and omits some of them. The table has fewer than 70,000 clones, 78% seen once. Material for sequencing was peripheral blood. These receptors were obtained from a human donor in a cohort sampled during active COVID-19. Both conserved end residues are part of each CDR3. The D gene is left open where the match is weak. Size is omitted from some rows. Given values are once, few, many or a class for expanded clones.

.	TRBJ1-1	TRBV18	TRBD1	CASSPINGQGDTEAFF	TGTGCCAGCTCACCTATCAATGGACAGGGCGACACTGAAGCTTTCTTT
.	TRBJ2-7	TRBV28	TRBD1	CAGFPGTATYEQYF	TGTGCCGGCTTCCCCGGGACAGCCACCTACGAGCAGTACTTC
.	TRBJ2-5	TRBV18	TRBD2	CASSDLTGGGLSRQETQYF	TGTGCCAGCTCCGACCTAACCGGGGGGGGGCTTTCGAGACAAGAGACCCAGTACTTC
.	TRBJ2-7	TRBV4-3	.	CASSKGGRQGSYEQYF	TGCGCCAGCAGCAAGGGGGGACGACAGGGAAGCTACGAGCAGTACTTC
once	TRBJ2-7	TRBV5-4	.	CASSFGVGTYEQYF	TGTGCCAGCAGCTTCGGAGTCGGTACCTACGAGCAGTACTTC
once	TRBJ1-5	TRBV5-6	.	CASSWGGGRGNQPQHF	TGTGCCAGCAGCTGGGGGGGTGGTAGAGGCAATCAGCCCCAGCATTTT
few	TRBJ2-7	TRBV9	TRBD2	CASSRTSGSYEQYF	TGTGCCAGCAGTCGGACTAGCGGGAGTTACGAGCAGTACTTC
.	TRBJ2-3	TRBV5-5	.	CASSVYTDTQYF	TGTGCCTCATCGGTGTACACAGATACGCAGTATTTT
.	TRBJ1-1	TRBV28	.	CASSRRGIVDTEAFF	TGTGCCAGCAGCCGGCGGGGGATTGTGGACACTGAAGCTTTCTTT
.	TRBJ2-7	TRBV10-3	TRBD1	CAIRRGQGAYEQYF	TGTGCCATCAGGAGGGGACAGGGGGCCTACGAGCAGTACTTC
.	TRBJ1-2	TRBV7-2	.	CASSPQRSRAPFSYGYTF	TGTGCCAGCAGCCCACAGAGGAGCAGGGCCCCCTTTTCCTATGGCTACACCTTC
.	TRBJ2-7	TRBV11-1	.	CASSLKPSSYEQYF	TGTGCCAGCAGCTTAAAACCGAGCTCCTACGAGCAGTACTTC
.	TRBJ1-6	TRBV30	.	CAWSLGQGRPLHF	TGTGCCTGGAGTCTAGGGCAGGGAAGACCCCTCCACTTT
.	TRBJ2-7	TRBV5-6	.	CASSFVDRSTYEQYF	TGTGCCAGCAGCTTTGTTGACAGGTCTACCTACGAGCAGTACTTC
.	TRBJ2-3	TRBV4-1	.	CASSQEAGSYTHTQYF	TGCGCCAGCAGCCAAGAGGCGGGATCCTATACCCATACGCAGTATTTT
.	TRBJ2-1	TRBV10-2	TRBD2	CASSDGGGRLAGDRNEQFF	TGCGCCAGCAGTGACGGGGGAGGGCGACTAGCGGGAGATCGTAATGAGCAGTTCTTC